The entry below describes one T cell receptor (beta chain). This clonotype was seen a handful of times. Its recognized antigen is unknown. Per-base qualities were not stored, and no clone one base away is much larger. Taken with the paper, the label for treatment or condition translates to: allogeneic hematopoietic cell transplantation with graft depleted of TCRalphabeta T cells and CD19 B cells. The children who served as transplant recipients had been given grafts of TCRalphabeta/CD19-depleted allogeneic hematopoietic cells. Receptor amplification or capture employed PCR. The listed sequencing device is Illumina HiSeq 2500. TCR libraries were prepared with molecular barcoding, using unique molecular identifiers to normalize TCRbeta repertoire quantification. TCRdb redid the processing of the public reads, applying fastp at Q25 and MiXCR, and retained in-frame beta chains. Rows with one shared CDR3 protein collapse into an entry with the most common genes and DNA. A total of 300,000 to 350,000 distinct CDR3 sequences appear in this sample, 15% to 20% of them only once. Together, the top ten hold 35% to 50% of the sample.

The data stem from a study of T-cell reconstitution after alpha-beta-depleted transplantation in children (dated by TCRdb to about 2016). The study in broad terms: Using TCR repertoire profiling, the study quantitatively followed how T-cell immune reconstitution unfolded in children after TCRalphabeta/CD19-depleted allogeneic hematopoietic cell transplantation. Broader findings and caveats from the paper: The high TCRbeta diversity at day 60 in some patients was ascribed to recipient T cells and intrathymic progenitors that had survived conditioning. The frequencies of hyperexpanded clones fell over the following months, and after one year, T-cell counts and TCRbeta diversity were mostly attributed to newly produced T cells. About two months after transplant, the apparently early recovery of alphabetaT-cell counts reportedly depended on just several hundred clones that had expanded rapidly and came from non-depleted graft cells.

The material was PBMCs, mostly from graft donor cells, obtained 360 days after TCRalphabeta/CD19-depleted stem cell transplant. This TCR came from a male patient under 10 years old who had a stem cell transplant for acute lymphoblastic leukemia, so the T cells may come from the graft donor.

The DNA sequence reads TGCGCCAGCAGCCAAGATTGGGCAGGCGAAGATACGCAGTATTTT. Translation gives CASSQDWAGEDTQYF. The receptor chain draws on TRBV4-3 and TRBJ2-3, with no reliable assignment of the D segment. CDR1 and CDR2 are read off the germline V gene as LGHNA and YSLEER. V is cut by 0 bases and J by 5 bases, and the space between the germline ends is 12 bases. The CDR3 measures 15 amino acids from cysteine to phenylalanine. The DNA shown is the 45-base CDR3, in frame from base 1.